A few counts support the clone carrying this TCR beta chain. Its target is not known. The PCR made use of 60 Vbeta and 13 Jbeta primers. TCRdb's table, derived via immunoSEQ multiplex PCR, lists solely in-frame clones and lacks some. The sample yields over 65,000 clones, under 80% seen once. This sample stems from a study of cytomegalovirus exposure and HLA in healthy donors. Study-level points and caveats: Most subjects' HLA-A and HLA-B alleles were reportedly predicted from TCR beta sequences. Analysis was carried out at a later point, and it linked a missense DCLRE1C variant to TCR beta V- and J-gene trimming.

The clonotype originates from a woman aged 45-60 years in good health and CMV-seropositive. Material: PBMCs.

The CDR3 DNA is TGTGCCAGCAGCGTAGGAAGGGGTGGCTACACCTTC. Translated, it gives CASSVGRGGYTF. The gene calls are TRBV9 and TRBJ1-2; perhaps TRBD1 as D (5 bases). The V end lost 0 bases, the J end lost 7 bases, and 7 bases lay between the germline ends. The CDR3 spans 12 residues. Germline lookup yields CDR1 SGDLS and CDR2 YYNGEE.